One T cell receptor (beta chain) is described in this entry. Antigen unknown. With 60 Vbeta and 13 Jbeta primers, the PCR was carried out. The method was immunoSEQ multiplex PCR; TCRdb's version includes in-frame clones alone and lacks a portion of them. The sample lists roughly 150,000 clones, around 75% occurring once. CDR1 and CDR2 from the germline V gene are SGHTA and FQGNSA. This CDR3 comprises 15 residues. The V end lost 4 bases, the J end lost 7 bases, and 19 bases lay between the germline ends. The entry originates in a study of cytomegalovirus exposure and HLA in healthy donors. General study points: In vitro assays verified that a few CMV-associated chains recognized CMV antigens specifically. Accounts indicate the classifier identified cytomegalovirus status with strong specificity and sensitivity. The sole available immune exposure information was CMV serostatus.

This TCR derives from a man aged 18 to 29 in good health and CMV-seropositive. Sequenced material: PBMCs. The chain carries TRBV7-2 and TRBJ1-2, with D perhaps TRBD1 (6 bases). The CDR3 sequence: CASSSYRVELRGYTF. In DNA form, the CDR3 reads TGTGCCAGCAGCTCCTACAGGGTTGAGCTGCGTGGCTACACCTTC.